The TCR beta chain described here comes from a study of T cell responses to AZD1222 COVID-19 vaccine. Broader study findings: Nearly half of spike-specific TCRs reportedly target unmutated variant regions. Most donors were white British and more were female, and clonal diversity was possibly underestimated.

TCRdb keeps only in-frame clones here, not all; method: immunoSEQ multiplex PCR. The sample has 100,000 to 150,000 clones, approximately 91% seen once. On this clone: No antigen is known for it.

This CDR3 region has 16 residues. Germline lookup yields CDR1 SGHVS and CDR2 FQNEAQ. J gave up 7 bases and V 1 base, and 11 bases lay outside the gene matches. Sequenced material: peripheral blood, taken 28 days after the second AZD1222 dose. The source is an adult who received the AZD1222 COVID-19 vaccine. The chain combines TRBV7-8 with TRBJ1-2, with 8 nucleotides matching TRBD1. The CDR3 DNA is TGTGCCAGCAGCTTAGAAGGACAGGGAAGAGCGGGTGGCTACACCTTC. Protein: CASSLEGQGRAGGYTF.